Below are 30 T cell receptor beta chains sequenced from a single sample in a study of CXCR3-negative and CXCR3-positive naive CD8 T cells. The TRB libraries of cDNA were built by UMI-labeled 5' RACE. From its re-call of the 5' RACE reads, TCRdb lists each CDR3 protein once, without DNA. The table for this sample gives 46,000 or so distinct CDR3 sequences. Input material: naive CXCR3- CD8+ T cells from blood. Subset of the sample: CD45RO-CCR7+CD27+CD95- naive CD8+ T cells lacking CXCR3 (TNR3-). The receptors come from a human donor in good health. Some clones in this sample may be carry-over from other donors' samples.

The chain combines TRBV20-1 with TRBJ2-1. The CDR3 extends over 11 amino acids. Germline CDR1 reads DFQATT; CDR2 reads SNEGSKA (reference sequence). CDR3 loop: CSARLVNEQFF.

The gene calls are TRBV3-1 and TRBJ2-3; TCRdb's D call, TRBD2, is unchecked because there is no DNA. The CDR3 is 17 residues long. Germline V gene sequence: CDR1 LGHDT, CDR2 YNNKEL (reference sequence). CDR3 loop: CASSQGFSGGPGDTQYF.

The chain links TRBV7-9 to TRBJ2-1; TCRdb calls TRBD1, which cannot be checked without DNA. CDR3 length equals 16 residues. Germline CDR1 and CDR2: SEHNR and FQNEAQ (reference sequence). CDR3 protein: CASSQQTGDRHNEQFF.

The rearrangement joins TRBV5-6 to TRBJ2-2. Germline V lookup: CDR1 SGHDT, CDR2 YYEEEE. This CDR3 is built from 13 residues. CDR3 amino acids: CASSLVAPGELFF.

The CDR3 region is CASSPQGPPGLEQFF. The chain carries TRBV7-9 and TRBJ2-1; TCRdb calls TRBD1, which cannot be checked without DNA. The germline V gene encodes CDR1 SEHNR and CDR2 FQNEAQ (reference sequence). This CDR3 contains 15 residues. Full variable domain (remainder filled in from reference TRBV7-9 and TRBJ2-1): DTGVSQNPRHKITKRGQNVTFRCDPISEHNRLYWYRQTLGQGPEFLTYFQNEAQLEKSRLLSDRFSAERPKGSFSTLEIQRTEQGDSAMYLCASSPQGPPGLEQFFGPGTRLTVL.

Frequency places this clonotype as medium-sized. CDR3 region: CASSSEASSGNTIYF. V gene TRBV7-6 combines with J gene TRBJ1-3. The CDR3 has 15 residues. Germline V gene lookup returns CDR1 SGHVS and CDR2 FNYEAQ.

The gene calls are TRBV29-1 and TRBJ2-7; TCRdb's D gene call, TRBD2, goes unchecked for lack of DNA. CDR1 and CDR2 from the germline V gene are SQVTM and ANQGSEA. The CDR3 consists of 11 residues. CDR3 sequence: CSASWTYEQYF.

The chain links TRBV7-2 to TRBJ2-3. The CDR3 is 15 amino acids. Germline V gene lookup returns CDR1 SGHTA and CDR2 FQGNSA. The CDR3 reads CASSLFDAGADKQYF.

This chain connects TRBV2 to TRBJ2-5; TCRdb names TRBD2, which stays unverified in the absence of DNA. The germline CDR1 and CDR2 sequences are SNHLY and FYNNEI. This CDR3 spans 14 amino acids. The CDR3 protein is CASREPGLTETQYF.

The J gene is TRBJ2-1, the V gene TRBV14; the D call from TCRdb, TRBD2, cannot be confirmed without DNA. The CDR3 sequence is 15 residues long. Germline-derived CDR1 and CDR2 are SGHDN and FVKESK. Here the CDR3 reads CASSHTSGGAYEQFF.

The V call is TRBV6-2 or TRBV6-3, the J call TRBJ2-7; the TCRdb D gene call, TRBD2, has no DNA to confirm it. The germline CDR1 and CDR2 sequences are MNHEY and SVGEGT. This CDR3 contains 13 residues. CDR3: CASAGTAPLEQYF.

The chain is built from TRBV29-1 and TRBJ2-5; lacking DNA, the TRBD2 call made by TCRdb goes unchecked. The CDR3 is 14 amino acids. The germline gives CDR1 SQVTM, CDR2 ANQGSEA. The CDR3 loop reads CSSKKSGGQETQYF.

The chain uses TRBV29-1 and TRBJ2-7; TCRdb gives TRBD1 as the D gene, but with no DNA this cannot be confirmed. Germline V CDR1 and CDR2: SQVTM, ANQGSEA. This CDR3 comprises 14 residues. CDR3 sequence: CSVETDSAAYEQYF.

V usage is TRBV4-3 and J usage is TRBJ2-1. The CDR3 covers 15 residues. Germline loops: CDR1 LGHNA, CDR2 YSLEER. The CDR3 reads CASSQDGSWYNEQFF.

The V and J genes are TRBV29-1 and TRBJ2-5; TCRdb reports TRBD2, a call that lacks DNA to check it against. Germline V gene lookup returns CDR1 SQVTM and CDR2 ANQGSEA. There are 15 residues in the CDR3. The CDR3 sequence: CSVAPGGSLQETQYF.

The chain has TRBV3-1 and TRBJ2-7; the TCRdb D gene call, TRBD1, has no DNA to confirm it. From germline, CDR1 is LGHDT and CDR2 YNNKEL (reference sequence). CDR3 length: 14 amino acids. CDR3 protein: CASSPGPDRYEQYF.

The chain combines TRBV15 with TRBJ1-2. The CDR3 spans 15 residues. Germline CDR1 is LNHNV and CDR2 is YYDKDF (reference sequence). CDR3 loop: CATSREEGPNYGYTF.

The CDR3 protein is CASSLVSNQPQHF. The gene calls are TRBV5-1 and TRBJ1-5. This CDR3 region has 13 residues. Per the germline V gene, CDR1 is SGHRS and CDR2 is YFSETQ.

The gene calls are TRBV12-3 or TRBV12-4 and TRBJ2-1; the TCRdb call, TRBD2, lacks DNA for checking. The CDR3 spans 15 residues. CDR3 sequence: CASRPGSGSYNEQFF.

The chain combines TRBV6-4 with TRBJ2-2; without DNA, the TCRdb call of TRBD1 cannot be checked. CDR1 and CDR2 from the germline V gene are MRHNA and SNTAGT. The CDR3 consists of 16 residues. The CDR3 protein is CASSDSPATGAGELFF.

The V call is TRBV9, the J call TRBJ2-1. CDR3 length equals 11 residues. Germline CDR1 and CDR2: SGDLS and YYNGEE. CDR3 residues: CASSVDDEQFF. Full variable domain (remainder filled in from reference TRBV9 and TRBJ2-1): DSGVTQTPKHLITATGQRVTLRCSPRSGDLSVYWYQQSLDQGLQFLIQYYNGEERAKGNILERFSAQQFPDLHSELNLSSLELGDSALYFCASSVDDEQFFGPGTRLTVL.

The chain's CDR3 is CSVGQGTEAFF. V usage is TRBV29-1 and J usage is TRBJ1-1; TCRdb proposes TRBD1, but this gene call is untestable without DNA. Germline V gene sequence: CDR1 SQVTM, CDR2 ANQGSEA. The CDR3 covers 11 residues.

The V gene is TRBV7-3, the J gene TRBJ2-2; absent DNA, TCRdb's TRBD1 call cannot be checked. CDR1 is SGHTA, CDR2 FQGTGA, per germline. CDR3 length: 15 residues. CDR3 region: CASSPGTGNPGELFF.

CDR3 amino acids: CSALGDTTSTDTQYF. The rearrangement links TRBV29-1 to TRBJ2-3; TCRdb's D call of TRBD1 is untestable without DNA. The length of the CDR3 is 15 residues. Germline V lookup: CDR1 SQVTM, CDR2 ANQGSEA.

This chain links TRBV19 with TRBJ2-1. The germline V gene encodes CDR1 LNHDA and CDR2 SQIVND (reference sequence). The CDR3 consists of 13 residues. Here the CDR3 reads CASSRNSYNEQFF.

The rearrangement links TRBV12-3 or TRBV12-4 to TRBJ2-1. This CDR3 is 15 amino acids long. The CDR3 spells CASSLGMVARNEQFF.

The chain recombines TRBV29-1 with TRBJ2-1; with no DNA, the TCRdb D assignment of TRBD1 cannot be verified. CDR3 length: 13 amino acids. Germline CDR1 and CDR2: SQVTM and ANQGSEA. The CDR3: CSVEGGREGEQFF.

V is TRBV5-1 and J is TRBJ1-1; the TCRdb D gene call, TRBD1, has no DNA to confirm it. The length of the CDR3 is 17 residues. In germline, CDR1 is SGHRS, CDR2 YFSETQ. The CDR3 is CASSLFPGQTLNTEAFF.

The CDR3 loop is CASSLGGRPNYGYTF. V is TRBV7-6 and J is TRBJ1-2; the TRBD1 assignment by TCRdb is unverifiable without DNA. The CDR3 runs 15 residues. Germline lookup yields CDR1 SGHVS and CDR2 FNYEAQ. Combining the CDR3 with reference TRBV7-6 and TRBJ1-2 gives the whole variable domain GAGVSQSPRYKVTKRGQDVALRCDPISGHVSLYWYRQALGQGPEFLTYFNYEAQQDKSGLPNDRFSAERPEGSISTLTIQRTEQRDSAMYRCASSLGGRPNYGYTFGSGTRLTVV.

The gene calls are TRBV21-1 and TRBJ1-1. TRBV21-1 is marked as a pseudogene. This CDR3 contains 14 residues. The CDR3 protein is CASSKARGGPEAFF.